These 32 T cell receptor beta chains share one sample of origin, sequenced in a study of identical twins. MiXCR was run by TCRdb on the 5' RACE reads, yielding one entry per CDR3 protein. The repertoire holds 1.5 million or so distinct CDR3 sequences, about 32% seen once, with roughly 0.3% in the top ten. Sequenced input: cord blood. The source is a newborn girl in good health.

This clonotype was counted a few times. The rearrangement uses TRBV7-9 and TRBJ2-3; 7 bases map to TRBD2. The germline gives CDR1 SEHNR, CDR2 FQNEAQ (reference sequence). Trimming cost V 1 base and J 3 bases; bases outside gene matches: 7. The CDR3 loop spans 16 amino acids. CDR3 DNA: TGTGCCAGCAGCTTAGTCGTGGGAGGGCCTACAGATACGCAGTATTTT. Its translation: CASSLVVGGPTDTQYF.

The gene calls are TRBV3-1 and TRBJ1-2; TRBD1 aligns across 8 bases. V lost 1 base to trimming and J lost 6 bases; unmatched junction nucleotides: 7. Germline V CDR1 and CDR2: LGHDT, YNNKEL (reference sequence). CDR3 length: 15 amino acids. The CDR3 spells CASSQGQGMSDGYTF. CDR3 coding DNA: TGTGCCAGCAGCCAAGGACAGGGGATGAGTGATGGCTACACCTTC.

The CDR3 nucleotides read TGTGCCACCAGCAGAGATCGGGCAGGCCAAGGGACCGGGGAGCTGTTTTTT. Translation: CATSRDRAGQGTGELFF. V is TRBV15 and J is TRBJ2-2; no firm D call. CDR1 is LNHNV, CDR2 YYDKDF, per germline (reference sequence). Deletions cut 0 bases from V and 5 bases from J, with 16 bases between. The CDR3 runs 17 residues.

This clonotype was counted a few times. The chain joins TRBV9 to TRBJ2-7; 7 positions agree with TRBD2. Trimming at V came to 4 bases and at J to 4 bases, leaving 11 bases not matched to a gene. The CDR3 consists of 15 residues. Germline-derived CDR1 and CDR2 are SGDLS and YYNGEE. CDR3 sequence (DNA): TGTGCCAGCAGCCCGACCGGGAGGTTCGGGTACGAGCAGTACTTC. This gives the protein CASSPTGRFGYEQYF.

V and J are TRBV20-1 and TRBJ1-2; D gene ambiguous. V was pared by 5 bases and J by 2 bases, with 15 bases between. CDR1 and CDR2 (germline): DFQATT, SNEGSKA (reference sequence). The CDR3 covers 14 residues. The CDR3 DNA follows: TGCAGTGCTCGACCGCGGTTGGGCAACTATGGCTACACCTTC. Translated: CSARPRLGNYGYTF.

The sample holds a few counts of this clonotype. Written as DNA, the CDR3 is TGCGCCAGCAAACGGGGGGGCAGCACAGATACGCAGTATTTT. Translated, it gives CASKRGGSTDTQYF. The chain carries TRBV10-2 and TRBJ2-3; 8 nucleotides match TRBD2. Germline values: CDR1 WSHSY, CDR2 SAAADI. The ends lost 7 bases at V and 0 bases at J; junction bases unmatched: 3. This CDR3 comprises 14 residues.

About this clonotype itself: One end of the junction does not line up with germline, which may come from a read error. V and J are TRBV9 and TRBJ1-2, with a tentative D call TRBD1 (5 bases). The germline CDR1 and CDR2 sequences are SGDLS and YYNGEE. The CDR3 covers 15 residues. The CDR3 reads CACSQPPGLPYGYTF. DNA for the CDR3: TGTGCCTGCAGCCAACCTCCGGGACTCCCCTATGGCTACACCTTC.

V gene TRBV2 combines with J gene TRBJ1-1; 7 nucleotides align to TRBD1. The J segment lost 1 base and the V segment lost 6 bases, leaving 8 bases of the junction unmatched. CDR3 length: 15 residues. From germline, CDR1 is SNHLY and CDR2 FYNNEI. The CDR3 sequence is CASRGQQGPNTEAFF. CDR3 DNA: TGTGCCAGCAGGGGCCAACAGGGGCCGAACACTGAAGCTTTCTTT.

This clonotype came up many times. This chain uses TRBV9 with TRBJ2-7; 7 bases agree with TRBD1. Germline loops: CDR1 SGDLS, CDR2 YYNGEE. CDR3 length: 15 residues. V dropped 0 bases and J dropped 4; count of bases not matched to a gene: 7. The CDR3 nucleotides are TGTGCCAGCAGCGTAGCGACAGGGCCTTCATACGAGCAGTACTTC. It translates to CASSVATGPSYEQYF.

V is TRBV9 and J is TRBJ1-6; D unresolved. Trimming shortened V by 1 base and J by 0 bases, and 5 bases separated the two germline ends. The CDR3 has 15 amino acids. CDR1 SGDLS and CDR2 YYNGEE come from the germline V gene. Here the CDR3 DNA reads TGTGCCAGCAGCGTAAAGAGCTCCTATAATTCACCCCTCCACTTT. It yields the protein CASSVKSSYNSPLHF.

The V gene is TRBV7-6, the J gene TRBJ1-1; TRBD1 is a possible D gene (5 bases). The CDR3 runs 19 residues. Trimming took 0 bases from V and 5 from J, leaving 25 bases between them. Per germline, CDR1 SGHVS and CDR2 FNYEAQ. CDR3 nucleotides: TGTGCCAGCAGCTTAGCCCCGTGGGCAGGGAAGAAAGGTGAGACTGAAGCTTTCTTT. The encoded protein is CASSLAPWAGKKGETEAFF.

This clonotype was counted between two and nine times. This chain uses TRBV20-1 with TRBJ2-7; 10 bases match TRBD2. V shed 5 bases, J shed 2 bases, and the junction held 6 bases outside the gene matches. The CDR3 contains 14 residues. Germline lookup yields CDR1 DFQATT and CDR2 SNEGSKA (reference sequence). In DNA form, the CDR3 reads TGCAGTGCTGTTAGCGGGGGGCTGGCCTACGAGCAGTACTTC. This encodes CSAVSGGLAYEQYF.

This clonotype was observed at least ten times. The chain has TRBV7-9 and TRBJ1-5; D is unclear. The V gene lost 1 base and the J gene lost 0 bases, with 10 bases spanning the gap. The CDR3 is 16 amino acids. Looked up from germline, CDR1 is SEHNR and CDR2 is FQNEAQ (reference sequence). In nucleotides, the CDR3 is TGTGCCAGCAGCTTAGGGGGATCCTATAGCAATCAGCCCCAGCATTTT. As protein: CASSLGGSYSNQPQHF.

The V gene is TRBV30, the J gene TRBJ2-3; TRBD2 aligns across 13 bases. Losses at the gene ends were 1 base for V and 1 base for J; bases not matched to a gene: 5. The CDR3 contains 17 residues. CDR1 and CDR2 from the germline V gene are GTSNPN and SVGIG (reference sequence). CDR3 residues: CAWSGLAGGIGTDTQYF. The CDR3 DNA is TGTGCCTGGAGTGGACTAGCGGGGGGAATTGGCACAGATACGCAGTATTTT.

The rearrangement links TRBV5-1 to TRBJ1-6, with D possibly TRBD1 on 5 matching bases. The V and J ends lost 6 bases and 0 bases respectively, with 16 bases between them. This CDR3 is 17 amino acids long. Germline V CDR1 and CDR2: SGHRS, YFSETQ. CDR3 region: CASTAGAHSSYNSPLHF. The CDR3, as DNA: TGCGCCAGCACCGCCGGGGCGCATAGCTCCTATAATTCACCCCTCCACTTT.

Note on this clonotype: An end of the junction differs from the germline gene, which may be a read error. The chain uses TRBV7-9 and TRBJ2-1; possibly TRBD1 for D (6 bases). The CDR3 contains 14 residues. The germline gives CDR1 SEHNR, CDR2 FQNEAQ (reference sequence). The CDR3 reads CASRIILGANERFF. The CDR3 DNA is TGTGCCAGCAGAATAATTCTGGGGGCGAATGAGCGGTTCTTC.

The chain links TRBV30 to TRBJ2-1; D possibly matches TRBD1 or TRBD2 (7 bases each). This CDR3 region has 14 residues. V was cut by 3 bases and J by 7 bases, with 16 bases left in between. Germline V gene sequence: CDR1 GTSNPN, CDR2 SVGIG (reference sequence). The CDR3 loop is CAWSRTRGQNEQFF. The CDR3 nucleotides are TGTGCCTGGAGCCGGACTAGGGGGCAGAATGAGCAGTTCTTC.

The chain joins TRBV10-1 to TRBJ2-1; 8 nucleotides agree with TRBD2. Losses at the gene ends were 5 bases for V and 8 bases for J; bases not matched to a gene: 5. Germline values: CDR1 WNHNN, CDR2 SYGVQD (reference sequence). The CDR3 consists of 13 residues. In DNA form, the CDR3 reads TGCGCCAGCAGTTCGGGGGGGTCTTATGAGCAGTTCTTC. Translating gives CASSSGGSYEQFF.

CDR3 bases: TGTGCCAGCAGCTCCTCTCAAACTAGCGGGAGGACCACAGATACGCAGTATTTT. Residues: CASSSSQTSGRTTDTQYF. V gene TRBV7-2 combines with J gene TRBJ2-3, with TRBD2 matching over 12 bases. J was trimmed by 2 bases and V by 4 bases; bases with no gene match: 10. This CDR3 is 18 amino acids long. CDR1 and CDR2 (germline): SGHTA, FQGNSA.

The chain carries TRBV5-4 and TRBJ2-1, with 10 bases aligning to TRBD2. The CDR3 sequence is 15 residues long. The V segment lost 6 bases and the J segment 8 bases; nucleotides outside the gene matches: 11. Per the germline V gene, CDR1 is SGHNT and CDR2 is YYREEE (reference sequence). CDR3 region: CASTLRLAGDHEQFF. The CDR3 DNA is TGTGCCAGCACACTGAGGCTAGCGGGAGATCATGAGCAGTTCTTC. Using reference TRBV5-4 and TRBJ2-1 for the parts outside the CDR3, the full variable domain is ETGVTQSPTHLIKTRGQQVTLRCSSQSGHNTVSWYQQALGQGPQFIFQYYREEENGRGNFPPRFSGLQFPNYSSELNVNALELDDSALYLCASTLRLAGDHEQFFGPGTRLTVL.

This clonotype showed up just once. V gene TRBV6-2 or TRBV6-3 combines with J gene TRBJ1-2; D gene unclear. The CDR3 has 13 residues. Germline CDR1 and CDR2: MNHEY and SVGEGT. V lost 2 bases to trimming and J lost 6 bases, with 10 bases between them. Here the CDR3 reads CASSYAQRDGYTF. The DNA for the CDR3 is TGTGCCAGCAGTTACGCTCAGAGGGATGGCTACACCTTC.

In this sample, this clonotype turned up many times. The chain carries TRBV29-1 and TRBJ2-3; 7 nucleotides align to TRBD1. Germline assignment: CDR1 SQVTM and CDR2 ANQGSEA. Trimming took 3 bases from V and 3 from J; bases not matched to a gene: 6. The CDR3 is made up of 14 amino acids. CDR3 protein: CSVDHGTETDTQYF. CDR3 nucleotides: TGCAGCGTTGACCACGGGACAGAGACAGATACGCAGTATTTT.

This chain connects TRBV12-3 or TRBV12-4 to TRBJ2-3; weak D call: TRBD1 (6 bases). The germline V and J ends were trimmed by 3 bases and 1 base, with 11 bases remaining between them. This CDR3 is built from 15 residues. The CDR3 region has the DNA TGTGCCAGCAGTTTTCCAGGGGACCGCACAGATACGCAGTATTTT. It yields the protein CASSFPGDRTDTQYF.

V is TRBV20-1 and J is TRBJ2-1; TRBD2 matches at 10 bases. V shed 5 bases and J 9 bases; nucleotides not matched to a gene: 13. The CDR3 length is 15 residues. CDR1 and CDR2 (germline): DFQATT, SNEGSKA (reference sequence). The CDR3 sequence: CSAPTEGLATSEQFF. The CDR3 nucleotides read TGCAGTGCTCCCACCGAGGGACTAGCGACCAGTGAGCAGTTCTTC.

This clonotype was counted between two and nine times. The chain links TRBV28 to TRBJ2-7; TRBD2 aligns across 9 bases. This CDR3 has 15 amino acids. Germline V gene data show CDR1 as MDHEN and CDR2 as SYDVKM. Trimming at V came to 5 bases and at J to 2 bases, leaving 7 bases not matched to a gene. CDR3 nucleotides: TGTGCCAGCAGTGCTCATAGCGGGGGAACCTACGAGCAGTACTTC. This codes for CASSAHSGGTYEQYF.

This clonotype was counted many times. The V gene is TRBV5-1, the J gene TRBJ2-7; D might be TRBD1 (5 bases). CDR3 length: 14 amino acids. The germline gives CDR1 SGHRS, CDR2 YFSETQ. V was shortened by 0 bases and J by 4 bases, with 11 bases between the two germline ends. CDR3 sequence (DNA): TGCGCCAGCAGCTTGGGCCTACAGGCTTACGAGCAGTACTTC. Residues: CASSLGLQAYEQYF.

Many counts were recorded for this clonotype. The CDR3 nucleotides are TGTGCCAGCAGCGGTAGCGGGGAGCAGTTCTTC. Translated, it gives CASSGSGEQFF. The chain carries TRBV9 and TRBJ2-1, with 7 bases identical to TRBD2. V was pared by 3 bases and J by 10 bases, with 1 base of the junction left unmatched. Germline CDR1 reads SGDLS; CDR2 reads YYNGEE. CDR3 length equals 11 residues. Supplemented by reference TRBV9 and TRBJ2-1, the full variable domain reads DSGVTQTPKHLITATGQRVTLRCSPRSGDLSVYWYQQSLDQGLQFLIQYYNGEERAKGNILERFSAQQFPDLHSELNLSSLELGDSALYFCASSGSGEQFFGPGTRLTVL.

The genes are TRBV11-1 and TRBJ2-1, with D possibly being TRBD1 (5 bases). V was cut by 0 bases and J by 1 base, with 19 bases left in between. The CDR3 has 19 amino acids. CDR1 SGHAT and CDR2 FQDESV come from the germline V gene (reference sequence). CDR3 loop: CASSLARRWGGSSYNEQFF. The CDR3 DNA reads as TGTGCCAGCAGCTTAGCGCGTCGTTGGGGCGGTTCTTCCTACAATGAGCAGTTCTTC.

This clonotype was counted a few times. CDR3 loop: CASSWDTKFEKLFF. The CDR3 DNA reads TGTGCCAGCAGTTGGGACACGAAGTTTGAAAAACTGTTTTTT. J is TRBJ1-4 and V is TRBV12-3 or TRBV12-4; a weak D match, TRBD1 (6 bases). The CDR3 is made up of 14 amino acids. The ends were cut back, 4 bases at V and 7 bases at J, with 13 bases in the middle.

CDR3 sequence reads: CASTRRQVIFQETQYF. The CDR3 DNA reads as TGTGCCAGCACCCGACGACAGGTCATATTCCAAGAGACCCAGTACTTC. This chain joins TRBV2 and TRBJ2-5; TRBD1 is a possible D gene (6 bases). CDR1 SNHLY and CDR2 FYNNEI come from the germline V gene. Trimming shortened V by 7 bases and J by 1 base, and 19 bases separated the two germline ends. This CDR3 region has 16 residues.

The sample holds a few counts of this clonotype. V usage is TRBV24-1 and J usage is TRBJ1-2; D remains ambiguous. Trimming shortened V by 7 bases and J by 3 bases, and 11 bases separated the two germline ends. Germline CDR1 and CDR2: KGHDR and SFDVKD. The CDR3 is 13 residues long. CDR3 sequence: CATRGRRHYGYTF. As DNA, the CDR3 is TGTGCCACCAGGGGCAGGAGGCACTATGGCTACACCTTC.

This clonotype was observed a few times. The CDR3 protein is CSARRQGRSGANVLTF. The CDR3 DNA reads TGCAGTGCTAGAAGACAGGGACGCTCTGGGGCCAACGTCCTGACTTTC. The rearrangement joins TRBV20-1 to TRBJ2-6; 7 bases fit TRBD1. Trimming removed 2 bases from V and 0 bases from J; junction bases left unmatched: 4. This CDR3 has 16 residues. Germline loops: CDR1 DFQATT, CDR2 SNEGSKA (reference sequence).